Following are 14 T cell receptor beta chains from one sample sequenced in a study of cytomegalovirus exposure and HLA in healthy donors. The PCR made use of 60 Vbeta and 13 Jbeta primers. Here immunoSEQ multiplex PCR was the method, and the copy in TCRdb shows in-frame clones only, minus some. The sample lists 95,000 to 150,000 clones, approximately 66% occurring once. The sequenced sample consisted of PBMCs. All receptors come from a woman in her 40s in good health and CMV-seropositive.

V and J are TRBV9 and TRBJ1-2; 10 bases map to TRBD1. V lost 6 bases, J lost 8 bases, and 13 bases stayed unmatched. This CDR3 comprises 15 residues. Germline CDR1 is SGDLS and CDR2 is YYNGEE. The CDR3 loop is CASTQGDRGQGGYTF. CDR3 nucleotides: TGTGCCAGCACCCAGGGTGACAGGGGGCAAGGGGGCTACACCTTC.

This clone was observed a single time. The V and J genes are TRBV5-1 and TRBJ2-2, with 7 positions matching TRBD1. Unmatched junction bases numbered 6, after V lost 1 base and J lost 6 bases. CDR1 is SGHRS and CDR2 is YFSETQ in the germline V gene. The CDR3 totals 15 residues. The CDR3 region is CASSLQGDLAGELFF. CDR3 nucleotide sequence: TGCGCCAGCAGCTTGCAGGGGGATTTGGCCGGGGAGCTGTTTTTT.

With respect to this clone: The junction departs from the called germline gene at one end, perhaps through a read error. The chain links TRBV7-7 to TRBJ2-1, with TRBD2 matching 12 bases. CDR3 length: 16 residues. Germline-derived CDR1 and CDR2 are SSHAT and FNYEAQ (reference sequence). DNA of the CDR3: TGTGCTAGCAGCTTAGGACTAGCGGGGCGCTACAATGAGCAGTTCTTC. It is translated as CASSLGLAGRYNEQFF.

V and J are TRBV5-1 and TRBJ1-1; D gene uncertain. The CDR3 runs 14 residues. Trimming stripped 0 bases from V and 4 bases from J, with 10 bases between. CDR1 SGHRS and CDR2 YFSETQ come from the germline V gene. In DNA, the CDR3 is TGCGCCAGCAGCTTGGCCGAGGGCGTCACTGAAGCTTTCTTT. Protein product: CASSLAEGVTEAFF.

The chain combines TRBV29-1 with TRBJ1-1; D is perhaps TRBD1 (5 bases). Trimming took off 2 bases at V and 2 bases at J, with 12 bases between the two ends. The germline gives CDR1 SQVTM, CDR2 ANQGSEA. CDR3 length: 14 residues. The CDR3 DNA sequence: TGCAGCGTTGAAAGGGCAGGGTTTAACACTGAAGCTTTCTTT. This encodes CSVERAGFNTEAFF.

The rearrangement links TRBV7-9 to TRBJ1-2; a weak D match, TRBD1 (6 bases). This CDR3 spans 14 amino acids. CDR1 and CDR2 (germline): SEHNR, FQNEAQ (reference sequence). Trimming took off 7 bases at V and 2 bases at J, with 14 bases between the two ends. The CDR3, as DNA: TGTGCCAGCAACCGGGACAACATGAACTATGGCTACACCTTC. Translated: CASNRDNMNYGYTF.

The chain employs TRBV10-1 and TRBJ1-1; 9 bases match TRBD1. CDR1 WNHNN and CDR2 SYGVQD come from the germline V gene (reference sequence). CDR3 size: 13 residues. V lost 5 bases, J lost 4 bases, and 2 bases stayed unmatched. As DNA, the CDR3 is TGCGCCAGCAGTCAGGACAGGGGCACTGAAGCTTTCTTT. It specifies CASSQDRGTEAFF.

This chain connects TRBV5-1 to TRBJ2-7; 7 positions match TRBD2. Looked up from germline, CDR1 is SGHRS and CDR2 is YFSETQ. This CDR3 spans 14 amino acids. V lost 3 bases to trimming and J lost 4 bases; unmatched junction nucleotides: 7. Written as DNA, the CDR3 is TGCGCCAGCAGCTGGGGGGTGCGGGAGTACGAGCAGTACTTC. Encoded protein: CASSWGVREYEQYF.

The V call is TRBV7-2, the J call TRBJ1-2; 11 nucleotides agree with TRBD1. CDR1 SGHTA and CDR2 FQGNSA come from the germline V gene. This CDR3 comprises 16 residues. The ends lost 1 base at V and 4 bases at J; junction bases unmatched: 5. The CDR3 sequence: CASSLDGQGAGYGYTF. CDR3 nucleotide sequence: TGTGCCAGCAGCTTAGACGGACAGGGGGCTGGCTATGGCTACACCTTC.

The V gene is TRBV28, the J gene TRBJ1-5; 8 nucleotides match TRBD1. The CDR3 runs to 15 residues. Germline V gene data show CDR1 as MDHEN and CDR2 as SYDVKM. Unmatched junction bases numbered 7, after V lost 2 bases and J lost 7 bases. The CDR3 reads CASSLARGLYQPQHF. The CDR3 nucleotides are TGTGCCAGCAGTTTAGCCAGGGGGCTTTACCAGCCCCAGCATTTT.

This chain joins TRBV27 and TRBJ2-3, with D perhaps TRBD1 (6 bases). The CDR3 sequence is 16 residues long. V shed 5 bases and J shed 1 base, with 16 bases lying between them. Germline assignment: CDR1 MNHEY and CDR2 SMNVEV (reference sequence). For the CDR3, the DNA is TGTGCCAGCAGTACCCGAACAGGGATTGGCACAGATACGCAGTATTTT. Its translation: CASSTRTGIGTDTQYF.

This clone was seen a few times. This sequence joins TRBV30 and TRBJ1-2; D is unclear. The CDR3 runs 14 residues. Germline values: CDR1 GTSNPN, CDR2 SVGIG (reference sequence). V lost 5 bases and J lost 5, with 18 bases in between. The CDR3 bases are TGTGCCTGGGCGGGTGGGAGTTCCAAATATGGCTACACCTTC. Translated, it gives CAWAGGSSKYGYTF. Complete variable domain (other parts from reference TRBV30 and TRBJ1-2): SQTIHQWPATLVQPVGSPLSLECTVEGTSNPNLYWYRQAAGRGLQLLFYSVGIGQISSEVPQNLSASRPQDRQFILSSKKLLLSDSGFYLCAWAGGSSKYGYTFGSGTRLTVV.

This clone has only one observation. The chain employs TRBV10-2 and TRBJ2-7, with D perhaps matching TRBD2 (6 bases). The V end was cut by 6 bases, the J end by 6 bases, with 21 bases between. This CDR3 spans 15 amino acids. The germline V gene encodes CDR1 WSHSY and CDR2 SAAADI. Written as DNA, the CDR3 is TGCGCCAGCAGAACCTATGCCGGGGATAGCGGCGAGCAGTACTTC. It yields the protein CASRTYAGDSGEQYF.

This sequence joins TRBV19 and TRBJ1-1; tentatively, D is TRBD1 (6 bases). V dropped 5 bases and J dropped 4 bases, with 14 bases sitting between them. CDR3 length equals 14 residues. Looked up from germline, CDR1 is LNHDA and CDR2 is SQIVND (reference sequence). CDR3 DNA sequence: TGTGCCAGTAGTCTACAGGGCTTGGGCACTGAAGCTTTCTTT. Its protein product is CASSLQGLGTEAFF.